This entry lists 12 T cell receptor beta chains sequenced from one sample in a study of CD8 T cells in ankylosing spondylitis. Overall study findings and caveats: The study identified a TCR beta motif of 7 or 8 highly homologous variants that appeared characteristic of ankylosing spondylitis blood.

For these TCRs, the target antigens are not known. TCRdb redid the calling of the 5' RACE reads with MiXCR, one entry per CDR3 protein. The sample yields just under 550,000 distinct CDR3 sequences, more than 9.5% seen once. Sequenced: blood, either unsorted or a sorted T cell fraction (not recorded which). Receptors originate from a male donor with ankylosing spondylitis.

The chain combines TRBV29-1 with TRBJ1-2, with a tentative D call TRBD1 (5 bases). V gave up 6 bases and J gave up 2 bases, with 13 bases separating them. The CDR3 runs to 13 residues. CDR1 is SQVTM and CDR2 is ANQGSEA in the germline V gene. The CDR3: CSVLSTANYGYTF. CDR3 in DNA: TGCAGCGTCTTATCGACAGCGAACTATGGCTACACCTTC.

This chain connects TRBV5-1 to TRBJ1-3, with D possibly matching TRBD1 (6 bases). V lost 0 bases and J lost 0, with 10 bases in between. The CDR3 loop spans 16 amino acids. Germline loops: CDR1 SGHRS, CDR2 YFSETQ. The CDR3 nucleotides are TGCGCCAGCAGCTTGGCGGGGGGCCACTCTGGAAACACCATATATTTT. Protein sequence: CASSLAGGHSGNTIYF. The whole variable domain, filled in from reference TRBV5-1 and TRBJ1-3, reads KAGVTQTPRYLIKTRGQQVTLSCSPISGHRSVSWYQQTPGQGLQFLFEYFSETQRNKGNFPGRFSGRQFSNSRSEMNVSTLELGDSALYLCASSLAGGHSGNTIYFGEGSWLTVV.

This clonotype turned up a few times. The V gene is TRBV12-3 or TRBV12-4, the J gene TRBJ2-1; TRBD2 matches at 10 bases. The V gene end was trimmed by 6 bases and the J gene end by 5 bases; junction bases not matched to a gene: 4. This CDR3 is built from 14 residues. The CDR3 spells CASRIAGGNNEQFF. DNA of the CDR3: TGTGCCAGCAGGATAGCGGGGGGAAACAATGAGCAGTTCTTC.

This clonotype was detected ten times or more. This chain links TRBV5-5 with TRBJ2-7; 11 bases agree with TRBD2. This CDR3 has 15 amino acids. Germline CDR1 SGHKS, CDR2 YYEKEE (reference sequence). V shed 4 bases and J 3 bases; nucleotides not matched to a gene: 6. The CDR3 coding sequence is TGTGCCAGCAGCCCCCTAGCGGGAGGTTTCTACGAGCAGTACGTC. Protein: CASSPLAGGFYEQYV.

This clonotype was detected only a few times. The chain couples TRBV10-3 to TRBJ2-5; no reliable D call. The CDR3 runs 13 residues. Germline V gene lookup returns CDR1 ENHRY and CDR2 SYGVKD. V lost 3 bases and J 2 bases, leaving 7 bases between the germline ends. CDR3 nucleotides: TGTGCCATCAGTGAAGGCGGTCAAGAGACCCAGTACTTC. Amino acid sequence: CAISEGGQETQYF.

This clonotype has ten or more counts. The chain recombines TRBV12-3 or TRBV12-4 with TRBJ2-7, with TRBD2 matching 11 bases. There are 16 residues in the CDR3. V lost 7 bases to trimming and J lost 1 base; unmatched junction nucleotides: 9. CDR3 loop: CASTYSGRAVSYEQYF. CDR3 bases: TGTGCCAGCACCTATAGCGGGAGGGCCGTATCCTACGAGCAGTACTTC.

Only a few counts were recorded for this clonotype. The chain is built from TRBV20-1 and TRBJ2-7; TRBD2 might be the D (5 bases). Looked up from germline, CDR1 is DFQATT and CDR2 is SNEGSKA (reference sequence). V was clipped by 3 bases and J by 3 bases, with 12 bases between them. There are 13 residues in the CDR3. CDR3 sequence: CSASGDGSYEQYF. The CDR3 region has the DNA TGCAGTGCTAGCGGGGATGGGAGCTACGAGCAGTACTTC.

This clonotype was picked up a small number of times. The V and J genes are TRBV27 and TRBJ2-5, with TRBD1 as a possible D gene (6 bases). Germline CDR1 MNHEY, CDR2 SMNVEV (reference sequence). The CDR3 is made up of 14 amino acids. Between the trimmed V and J ends, which lost 2 bases and 5 bases, there was a span of 12 bases. CDR3 sequence reads: CASSLRNRVETQYF. CDR3 DNA: TGTGCCAGCAGTTTAAGAAACAGGGTCGAGACCCAGTACTTC.

The chain links TRBV12-3 or TRBV12-4 to TRBJ2-5; no firm D call. V lost 6 bases to trimming and J lost 0 bases, with 14 bases between them. CDR3 size: 15 residues. The CDR3 loop reads CASRPAGLNQETQYF. CDR3 nucleotide sequence: TGTGCCAGCAGGCCGGCCGGGCTGAACCAAGAGACCCAGTACTTC.

This clonotype was detected many times. J is TRBJ1-6 and V is TRBV5-1, with unresolved D. The V and J ends lost 0 bases and 7 bases respectively, with 8 bases between them. This CDR3 is 14 amino acids long. Germline V CDR1 and CDR2: SGHRS, YFSETQ. This CDR3 is CASSLDTVNSPLHF. The CDR3 DNA is TGCGCCAGCAGCTTGGACACAGTAAATTCACCCCTCCACTTT.

V is TRBV7-8 and J is TRBJ2-7, with 7 bases identical to TRBD1. CDR3 length: 14 amino acids. CDR1 SGHVS and CDR2 FQNEAQ come from the germline V gene. With 5 bases clipped from V and 3 bases from J, the junction kept 7 bases outside the gene matches. The DNA of the CDR3 is TGTGCCAGCAGCCTGACAGGGTCCTACTACGAGCAGTACTTC. This sequence encodes CASSLTGSYYEQYF.

This clonotype was counted a few times. The V and J genes are TRBV7-2 and TRBJ1-6; D perhaps matches TRBD1 (5 bases). This CDR3 has 17 amino acids. The germline V and J ends were trimmed by 3 bases and 2 bases, with 14 bases remaining between them. Germline loops: CDR1 SGHTA, CDR2 FQGNSA. The CDR3, as DNA: TGTGCCAGCAGCTTTTCCGGGGGTAGGGCCTATAATTCACCCCTCCACTTT. Encoded protein: CASSFSGGRAYNSPLHF.